These 18 T cell receptor beta chains were sequenced from one sample in a study of blood T cells in healthy people across ages. The authors ran a second PCR of about 6 to 11 cycles using a sample-barcoded 5' primer and a J-beta primer mix. Each CDR3 protein gets one entry after TCRdb re-called the 5' RACE reads with MiXCR. This repertoire shows 850,000 or so distinct CDR3 sequences, about 30% found once; its top ten account for about 18%. The sequenced sample consisted of blood. These receptors originate from a woman of 80 years or more in good health.

For this clonotype: A much bigger clone sits one base away, suggesting this may be a read error. This chain joins TRBV5-5 and TRBJ2-5; a weak D match, TRBD1 (6 bases). This CDR3 has 13 amino acids. Looked up from germline, CDR1 is SGHKS and CDR2 is YYEKEE (reference sequence). Trimming removed 5 bases from V and 11 bases from J, with 19 bases in between. The CDR3 loop reads CASSGQSWGEQYF. CDR3 coding DNA: TGTGCCAGCAGTGGACAGTCTTGGGGTGAGCAGTACTTC.

V is TRBV20-1 and J is TRBJ2-1; 7 nucleotides match TRBD2. The junction had 10 bases not matched to a gene; V was cut back by 0 bases and J by 2 bases. Germline-derived CDR1 and CDR2 are DFQATT and SNEGSKA (reference sequence). The CDR3 consists of 17 residues. CDR3 amino acids: CSARDVGLAVPYNEQFF. CDR3 nucleotides: TGCAGTGCTAGAGATGTAGGGCTAGCGGTACCCTACAATGAGCAGTTCTTC.

This clonotype was counted many times. V and J are TRBV5-6 and TRBJ1-6, with 9 bases that match TRBD1. The CDR3 has 15 residues. CDR1 and CDR2 from the germline V gene are SGHDT and YYEEEE. V dropped 4 bases and J dropped 8; count of bases not matched to a gene: 7. CDR3 residues: CASSPDRGRDSPLHF. The CDR3 nucleotides are TGTGCCAGCAGCCCCGACAGGGGGAGAGATTCACCCCTCCACTTT.

This chain uses TRBV3-1 with TRBJ1-5, with D maybe TRBD1 (6 bases). Germline V CDR1 and CDR2: LGHDT, YNNKEL (reference sequence). V lost 1 base, J lost 3 bases, and 10 bases lay in between. This CDR3 region has 15 residues. The chain's CDR3 is CASSQGSGVNQPQHF. The CDR3 nucleotides are TGTGCCAGCAGCCAAGGTTCAGGGGTCAATCAGCCCCAGCATTTT.

Comments on this clonotype: This clone may be a read error of a much larger clone one base away. The CDR3 protein is CASSLGQGQSLHF. The CDR3, as DNA: TGTGCCAGCAGCTTAGGACAGGGTCAGTCCCTCCACTTT. V gene TRBV7-2 combines with J gene TRBJ1-6, with 7 bases aligning to TRBD1. V was clipped by 1 base and J by 14 bases; unmatched bases: 5. This CDR3 is 13 amino acids long. Germline V gene lookup returns CDR1 SGHTA and CDR2 FQGNSA.

V is TRBV6-4 and J is TRBJ2-1, with D possibly matching TRBD1 (6 bases). Germline CDR1 MRHNA, CDR2 SNTAGT. The CDR3 length is 13 residues. V gave up 3 bases and J gave up 15 bases, with 18 bases separating them. Written as DNA, the CDR3 is TGTGCCAGCAGTGATTCATCGGCAGGGGATGGGTTCTTC. Its translation: CASSDSSAGDGFF.

Ten or more counts support this clonotype. The CDR3 DNA reads TGTGCCGGACGACGGGGTTCTGGGGCCAACGTCCTGACTTTC. Translating gives CAGRRGSGANVLTF. The chain employs TRBV12-3 or TRBV12-4 and TRBJ2-6; D might be TRBD2 (5 bases). CDR3 length: 14 amino acids. Trimming took 11 bases from V and 1 from J, leaving 12 bases between them.

As regards this clonotype: This may come from a read error, since a much larger clone is one base off. This chain uses TRBV15 with TRBJ1-5; perhaps TRBD1 as D (5 bases). Trimming took off 2 bases at V and 6 bases at J, with 20 bases between the two ends. Germline V gene sequence: CDR1 LNHNV, CDR2 YYDKDF (reference sequence). The CDR3 runs to 17 residues. CDR3 sequence (DNA): TGTGCCACCAGCAGATCCCGGGAGCTCGGAAGGGGTCAGCCCCAGCATTTT. It codes for CATSRSRELGRGQPQHF.

Turning to this clonotype: Since a much larger clone is just one base distant, this may be a read error. The chain uses TRBV6-5 and TRBJ2-5; 7 nucleotides match TRBD1. In germline, CDR1 is MNHEY, CDR2 SVGAGI. V was clipped by 0 bases and J by 5 bases; unmatched bases: 9. CDR3 length: 16 amino acids. The CDR3 nucleotides are TGTGCCAGCAGTTACTCGATTCCCCGGACAGGTGAGACCCAGTACTTC. Amino acid sequence: CASSYSIPRTGETQYF.

This clonotype was counted ten times or more. This chain connects TRBV12-3 or TRBV12-4 to TRBJ2-5, with TRBD1 identical over 7 bases. CDR3 size: 15 residues. The junction had 11 bases not matched to a gene; V was cut back by 6 bases and J by 4 bases. CDR3 sequence: CASRQTGTRAETQYF. DNA for the CDR3: TGTGCCAGCAGACAGACAGGGACGAGGGCAGAGACCCAGTACTTC.

A few counts support this clonotype. A single base separates this from a much larger clone, so it may be a read error. The gene calls are TRBV20-1 and TRBJ2-5; D not resolved. The J call may not be correct, given that the DNA end is closer to TRBJ2-4. The length of the CDR3 is 10 residues. Germline assignment: CDR1 DFQATT and CDR2 SNEGSKA (reference sequence). The CDR3 spells CSASRDIQYF. In DNA, the CDR3 is TGCAGTGCTAGTCGGGACATTCAGTACTTC.

The V call is TRBV7-2, the J call TRBJ2-3; 8 bases map to TRBD2. The junction had 15 bases not matched to a gene; V was cut back by 5 bases and J by 5 bases. The V gene's germline CDR1 is SGHTA and CDR2 FQGNSA. The CDR3 runs to 17 residues. The chain's CDR3 is CASSALGGGPARDTQYF. In DNA, the CDR3 is TGTGCCAGCAGCGCGCTGGGCGGGGGGCCAGCTAGAGATACGCAGTATTTT.

This clonotype was recorded at least ten times. The DNA is left out, because the CDR3 cannot be placed on it with certainty; the CDR3 is given as TCRdb lists it. The J gene is TRBJ1-5, the V gene TRBV7-9. Counting both end residues, the CDR3 totals 14 amino acids. Per the germline V gene, CDR1 is SEHNR and CDR2 is FQNEAQ (reference sequence). The CDR3 reads CASSSSGSNQPQHF.

In its sample, this clonotype was seen many times. This chain joins TRBV7-2 and TRBJ2-7; D may be TRBD1 (5 bases). This CDR3 contains 13 residues. V was cut by 1 base and J by 6 bases, with 10 bases left in between. Looked up from germline, CDR1 is SGHTA and CDR2 is FQGNSA. CDR3 DNA sequence: TGTGCCAGCAGCTTAGGACAGTCGTTCGAGCAGTACTTC. Residues: CASSLGQSFEQYF.

In its sample, this clonotype was seen a few times. The V gene is TRBV18, the J gene TRBJ1-4, with D maybe TRBD1 (5 bases). Germline V gene lookup returns CDR1 KGHSH and CDR2 LQKENI. V was pared by 2 bases and J by 7 bases, with 11 bases between. The CDR3 totals 14 residues. CDR3 protein: CASSPGGRSEKLFF. The DNA of the CDR3 is TGTGCCAGCTCACCAGGGGGTCGTAGTGAAAAACTGTTTTTT.

Points on this clonotype: One junction end disagrees with the germline gene, perhaps due to a read error. This chain links TRBV6-1 with TRBJ1-4; D is uncertain. The CDR3 is 14 amino acids. Per germline, CDR1 MNHNS and CDR2 SASEGT. The CDR3 reads CASSEVFFNEELFF. The DNA for the CDR3 is TGTGCCAGCAGTGAAGTCTTTTTTAATGAAGAACTGTTTTTT.

This clonotype was counted ten times or more. The chain couples TRBV4-1 to TRBJ1-2, with D possibly matching TRBD1 (6 bases). The CDR3 has 17 amino acids. Germline-derived CDR1 and CDR2 are MGHRA and YSYEKL. V lost 4 bases and J 1 base, leaving 19 bases between the germline ends. CDR3 sequence: CASSRADSWMFNYGYTF. Here the CDR3 DNA reads TGCGCCAGCAGCCGGGCGGACAGTTGGATGTTTAACTATGGCTACACCTTC.

The rearrangement links TRBV7-8 to TRBJ2-1, with TRBD2 matching 9 bases. The CDR3 totals 16 residues. Germline V lookup: CDR1 SGHVS, CDR2 FQNEAQ. The V gene end was trimmed by 5 bases and the J gene end by 8 bases; junction bases not matched to a gene: 13. CDR3 in DNA: TGTGCCAGCAGCCAGACCCGGGGTAGCGGGGGTGATGAGCAGTTCTTC. Protein: CASSQTRGSGGDEQFF. Combining the CDR3 with reference TRBV7-8 and TRBJ2-1 gives the whole variable domain GAGVSQSPRYKVAKRGQDVALRCDPISGHVSLFWYQQALGQGPEFLTYFQNEAQLDKSGLPSDRFFAERPEGSVSTLKIQRTQQEDSAVYLCASSQTRGSGGDEQFFGPGTRLTVL.